This T cell receptor (beta chain) was identified during a study of T cell repertoires in cytomegalovirus infection. Study-wide results and limits: HLA-C-restricted CMV clonotypes gave the most frequent clonotype in two of eight donors.

TCRdb reprocessed the reads via MiXCR and lists one record per CDR3 protein. The table shows under 300,000 distinct CDR3 sequences, with approximately 15% occurring only once. The sample holds many counts of this clonotype. The antigen is unknown. This CDR3 has 16 amino acids. The V segment lost 5 bases and the J segment 5 bases; nucleotides outside the gene matches: 11. Germline CDR1 is SGHVS and CDR2 is FNYEAQ. The material sequenced was CD8+ T cells from PBMCs. This rearrangement joins TRBV7-6 to TRBJ2-2, with 7 bases identical to TRBD1. The clonotype was recovered from a human donor in good health (CMV status not recorded). Some clones in this sample may be carry-over from other donors' samples. CDR3 nucleotide sequence: TGTGCCAGCAGCCTGGTTGGGACAGCCCCGACCGGGGAGCTGTTTTTT. It is translated as CASSLVGTAPTGELFF.